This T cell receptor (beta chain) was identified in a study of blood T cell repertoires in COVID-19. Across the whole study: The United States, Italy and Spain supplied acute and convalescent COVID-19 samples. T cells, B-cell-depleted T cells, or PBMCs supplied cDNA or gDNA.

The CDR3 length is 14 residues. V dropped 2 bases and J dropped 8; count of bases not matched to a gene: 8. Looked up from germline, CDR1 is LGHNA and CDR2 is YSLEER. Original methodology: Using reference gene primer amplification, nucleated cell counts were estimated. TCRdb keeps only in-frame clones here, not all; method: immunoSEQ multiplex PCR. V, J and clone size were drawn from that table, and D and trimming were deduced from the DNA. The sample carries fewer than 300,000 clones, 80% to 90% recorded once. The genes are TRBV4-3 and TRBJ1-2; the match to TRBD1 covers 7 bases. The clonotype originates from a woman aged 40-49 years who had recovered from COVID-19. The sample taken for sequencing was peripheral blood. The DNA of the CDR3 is TGCGCCAGCAGCCAAAAGACAGGGTGGCGGGGCTACACCTTC. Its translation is CASSQKTGWRGYTF.